These 16 T cell receptor beta chains were all obtained from the same sample, sequenced in a study of blood T cell repertoires in COVID-19. Sequencing was performed with immunoSEQ multiplex PCR; in TCRdb, only in-frame clones are kept and a portion is missing. The table shows about 140,000 clones, with 84% occurring only once. Specimen: PBMCs or T cells enriched from blood (not recorded which). These receptors originate from a middle-aged man with acute COVID-19.

The chain uses TRBV29-1 and TRBJ2-5; possible D gene TRBD1, 6 bases. Germline loops: CDR1 SQVTM, CDR2 ANQGSEA. The length of the CDR3 is 13 residues. Trimming cost V 5 bases and J 1 base, with 11 bases left between them. The CDR3 is CSVLPGVQETQYF. The DNA for the CDR3 is TGCAGCGTTTTGCCAGGGGTCCAAGAGACCCAGTACTTC.

The chain is built from TRBV9 and TRBJ2-5; tentatively, D is TRBD2 (6 bases). This CDR3 spans 14 amino acids. From germline, CDR1 is SGDLS and CDR2 YYNGEE. V lost 3 bases, J lost 4 bases, and 13 bases lay in between. CDR3: CASSANVGGETQYF. The CDR3 coding sequence is TGTGCCAGCAGCGCCAATGTGGGAGGAGAGACCCAGTACTTC.

J is TRBJ2-5 and V is TRBV6-2 or TRBV6-3, with D tentatively TRBD1 (5 bases). This CDR3 region has 16 residues. In germline, CDR1 is MNHEY, CDR2 SVGEGT. Trimming shortened V by 0 bases and J by 3 bases, and 14 bases separated the two germline ends. Written as DNA, the CDR3 is TGTGCCAGCAGTTACTCTGGGCCCCTAGGGGAAGAGACCCAGTACTTC. This codes for CASSYSGPLGEETQYF.

The V call is TRBV5-1, the J call TRBJ1-5; 8 nucleotides align to TRBD1. This CDR3 is 13 amino acids long. Germline assignment: CDR1 SGHRS and CDR2 YFSETQ. The V segment lost 5 bases and the J segment 7 bases; nucleotides outside the gene matches: 5. This CDR3 reads CASSQGAQQPQHF. CDR3 DNA sequence: TGCGCCAGCAGTCAGGGGGCCCAACAGCCCCAGCATTTT.

The table lists this clone with a count of one. The rearrangement uses TRBV4-1 and TRBJ2-7, with 10 bases fitting TRBD1. Per the germline V gene, CDR1 is MGHRA and CDR2 is YSYEKL. V shed 2 bases and J 1 base; nucleotides not matched to a gene: 8. The CDR3 consists of 17 residues. The CDR3 loop reads CASSQTEGTGASYEQYF. The CDR3, as DNA: TGCGCCAGCAGCCAAACCGAGGGGACAGGGGCATCCTACGAGCAGTACTTC.

V and J are TRBV19 and TRBJ2-3, with D maybe TRBD2 (5 bases). V lost 7 bases, J lost 0 bases, and 11 bases lay in between. CDR3 length equals 14 residues. Germline-derived CDR1 and CDR2 are LNHDA and SQIVND (reference sequence). This CDR3 reads CASKGSGSTDTQYF. CDR3 DNA: TGTGCCAGTAAAGGGAGTGGTAGCACAGATACGCAGTATTTT.

The chain is built from TRBV6-2 or TRBV6-3 and TRBJ2-3; the D gene is possibly TRBD2 (7 bases). V was cut by 2 bases and J by 2 bases, with 20 bases left in between. Germline V gene sequence: CDR1 MNHEY, CDR2 SVGEGT. This CDR3 is 18 amino acids long. DNA for the CDR3: TGTGCCAGCAGTTACGACCCAAGGTATGGGGGGGCCACAGATACGCAGTATTTT. Translating gives CASSYDPRYGGATDTQYF.

The chain couples TRBV5-6 to TRBJ1-6; D call uncertain. The CDR3 is made up of 17 amino acids. Germline CDR1 SGHDT, CDR2 YYEEEE. V was trimmed by 0 bases and J by 0 bases, leaving 10 bases between them. The CDR3 DNA is TGTGCCAGCAGCTTGGCAAGAGGGAGCTCCTATAATTCACCCCTCCACTTT. It translates to CASSLARGSSYNSPLHF.

V usage is TRBV6-2 or TRBV6-3 and J usage is TRBJ2-5, with TRBD1 matching 7 bases. With V trimmed by 3 bases and J by 1 base, 2 bases remained unmatched. Germline CDR1 reads MNHEY; CDR2 reads SVGEGT. The CDR3 has 14 residues. CDR3 sequence: CASSYDRAQETQYF. CDR3 nucleotides: TGTGCCAGCAGTTATGACAGGGCCCAAGAGACCCAGTACTTC.

The chain joins TRBV5-4 to TRBJ1-1; 11 bases map to TRBD1. Germline V gene data show CDR1 as SGHNT and CDR2 as YYREEE (reference sequence). Germline trimming cut 4 bases from V and 5 bases from J; bases unmatched to any gene: 4. The CDR3 totals 14 residues. The CDR3 loop is CASSQGQGGTEAFF. The CDR3 DNA follows: TGTGCCAGCAGCCAGGGACAGGGGGGTACTGAAGCTTTCTTT.

This chain uses TRBV7-2 with TRBJ1-2; D is perhaps TRBD1 (6 bases). The CDR3 length is 16 residues. Germline assignment: CDR1 SGHTA and CDR2 FQGNSA. The V and J ends lost 6 bases and 3 bases respectively, with 20 bases between them. The CDR3 nucleotides read TGTGCCAGCAGTCCCGCGGGGGGCCGGGTGGACTATGGCTACACCTTC. Amino acid sequence: CASSPAGGRVDYGYTF.

The chain recombines TRBV3-1 (or the pseudogene TRBV3-2) with TRBJ2-7, with D perhaps TRBD1 (5 bases). Germline CDR1 is LGHDT and CDR2 is YNNKEL (reference sequence). The V end was cut by 3 bases, the J end by 1 base, with 16 bases between. CDR3 length: 16 residues. In nucleotides, the CDR3 is TGTGCCAGCAGCCACCAGCTCGCAGGGCGATCCTACGAGCAGTACTTC. This translates into CASSHQLAGRSYEQYF.

The chain carries TRBV3-1 (or the pseudogene TRBV3-2) and TRBJ2-7; possibly TRBD1 for D (5 bases). V lost 2 bases to trimming and J lost 0 bases, with 14 bases between them. Germline lookup yields CDR1 LGHDT and CDR2 YNNKEL (reference sequence). The CDR3 sequence is 16 residues long. The CDR3 loop reads CASSQPRTTSSYEQYF. Here the CDR3 DNA reads TGTGCCAGCAGCCAACCAAGGACAACGAGCTCCTACGAGCAGTACTTC.

The chain combines TRBV2 with TRBJ2-1; 11 bases map to TRBD2. The length of the CDR3 is 16 residues. Germline V gives CDR1 SNHLY, CDR2 FYNNEI. V trimming: 3 bases; J trimming: 7 bases; junction bases outside the gene matches: 8. As DNA, the CDR3 is TGTGCCAGCAGTGATAGAACTAGCGGGAGAGGAAATGAGCAGTTCTTC. Residues: CASSDRTSGRGNEQFF.

This chain joins TRBV28 and TRBJ1-4, with 10 bases lining up with TRBD1. The CDR3 consists of 15 residues. V lost 6 bases to trimming and J lost 10 bases; unmatched junction nucleotides: 11. The germline V gene encodes CDR1 MDHEN and CDR2 SYDVKM. The CDR3: CASRDGTGEVRKLFF. The CDR3 bases are TGTGCCAGCAGGGACGGGACAGGGGAAGTTAGAAAACTGTTTTTT.

The rearrangement links TRBV5-4 to TRBJ2-1; D gene ambiguous. V dropped 2 bases and J dropped 6 bases, with 12 bases sitting between them. The CDR3 is made up of 14 amino acids. Germline V lookup: CDR1 SGHNT, CDR2 YYREEE (reference sequence). The CDR3 loop is CASSFQPDINEQFF. CDR3 coding DNA: TGTGCCAGCAGCTTTCAGCCAGACATCAATGAGCAGTTCTTC. The variable domain in full, completed from reference TRBV5-4 and TRBJ2-1, reads ETGVTQSPTHLIKTRGQQVTLRCSSQSGHNTVSWYQQALGQGPQFIFQYYREEENGRGNFPPRFSGLQFPNYSSELNVNALELDDSALYLCASSFQPDINEQFFGPGTRLTVL.